One and the same sample provided the 21 T cell receptor beta chains below, sequenced in a study of OX40 agonist ivuxolimab in advanced cancers. Assay used: immunoSEQ multiplex PCR; TCRdb lists only in-frame clones, some missing. The sample includes about 68,000 clones, about 84% of them seen just once. This specimen was CD4+ or CD8+ T cells sorted from blood, taken in a trial of the OX40 agonist ivuxolimab. Receptors originate from an adult with an advanced solid tumor such as melanoma, head and neck, liver or kidney cancer.

This chain connects TRBV7-7 to TRBJ2-1; possibly TRBD1 for D (6 bases). Germline loops: CDR1 SSHAT, CDR2 FNYEAQ (reference sequence). V lost 5 bases, J lost 5 bases, and 16 bases lay in between. This CDR3 contains 15 residues. CDR3 sequence reads: CASSDTGYRNNEQFF. The CDR3 DNA is TGTGCCAGCAGCGATACAGGGTACCGGAACAATGAGCAGTTCTTC.

This rearrangement joins TRBV11-2 to TRBJ2-7, with 12 nucleotides matching TRBD2. The germline CDR1 and CDR2 sequences are SGHAT and FQNNGV. The V segment lost 4 bases and the J segment 0 bases; nucleotides outside the gene matches: 7. The CDR3 spans 17 residues. The CDR3 loop is CASSSGRTSGISYEQYF. The DNA of the CDR3 is TGTGCCAGCAGCTCCGGACGGACTAGCGGGATCTCCTACGAGCAGTACTTC.

The gene calls are TRBV7-2 and TRBJ1-5, with D unclear. The CDR3 is made up of 15 amino acids. Germline loops: CDR1 SGHTA, CDR2 FQGNSA. The V end was cut by 1 base, the J end by 7 bases, with 14 bases between. This chain's CDR3 is CASSLVAADRQPQHF. CDR3 DNA sequence: TGTGCCAGCAGCTTAGTTGCAGCAGACCGCCAGCCCCAGCATTTT. The entire variable domain, with the rest obtained from reference TRBV7-2 and TRBJ1-5, is as follows: GAGVSQSPSNKVTEKGKDVELRCDPISGHTALYWYRQSLGQGLEFLIYFQGNSAPDKSGLPSDRFSAERTGGSVSTLTIQRTQQEDSAVYLCASSLVAADRQPQHFGDGTRLSIL.

V usage is TRBV11-2 and J usage is TRBJ2-3, with a possible D match to TRBD1 (6 bases). V dropped 5 bases and J dropped 2 bases, with 17 bases sitting between them. The length of the CDR3 is 16 residues. Per germline, CDR1 SGHAT and CDR2 FQNNGV. The CDR3 protein is CASSHGGQPLTDTQYF. The DNA of the CDR3 is TGTGCCAGCAGCCATGGAGGACAGCCGCTCACAGATACGCAGTATTTT. Full variable domain (remainder filled in from reference TRBV11-2 and TRBJ2-3): EAGVAQSPRYKIIEKRQSVAFWCNPISGHATLYWYQQILGQGPKLLIQFQNNGVVDDSQLPKDRFSAERLKGVDSTLKIQPAKLEDSAVYLCASSHGGQPLTDTQYFGPGTRLTVL.

The rearrangement uses TRBV7-6 and TRBJ1-3; a possible D gene is TRBD1 (5 bases). The V gene's germline CDR1 is SGHVS and CDR2 FNYEAQ. The V and J ends lost 1 base and 0 bases respectively, with 10 bases between them. The CDR3 totals 16 residues. The CDR3 DNA reads TGTGCCAGCAGCTTAGAAACAGGCCACTCTGGAAACACCATATATTTT. Protein sequence: CASSLETGHSGNTIYF.

The chain is built from TRBV4-3 and TRBJ1-1, with D possibly matching TRBD1 (5 bases). The CDR3 loop spans 15 amino acids. Germline CDR1 reads LGHNA; CDR2 reads YSLEER. Trimming stripped 4 bases from V and 5 bases from J, with 17 bases between. The CDR3 coding sequence is TGCGCCAGCAGCCTCCAATGGGGGGGGGAAACTGAAGCTTTCTTT. The encoded protein is CASSLQWGGETEAFF.

The genes are TRBV19 and TRBJ2-1; 7 nucleotides agree with TRBD2. V gave up 3 bases and J gave up 4 bases; unmatched junction bases: 9. The V gene's germline CDR1 is LNHDA and CDR2 SQIVND (reference sequence). This CDR3 is built from 16 residues. The CDR3 DNA is TGTGCCAGTAGTATCACGGGCGGGGGACCTTACAATGAGCAGTTCTTC. As protein: CASSITGGGPYNEQFF.

The chain uses TRBV10-3 and TRBJ1-2; TRBD1 matches 9 bases. Losses at the gene ends were 7 bases for V and 4 bases for J; bases not matched to a gene: 7. The CDR3 is 14 residues long. Germline V gene data show CDR1 as ENHRY and CDR2 as SYGVKD. The CDR3 reads CAIMGDRGSYGYTF. The CDR3 DNA is TGTGCCATCATGGGTGACAGGGGGAGCTATGGCTACACCTTC.

The gene calls are TRBV7-9 and TRBJ1-5; D ambiguous. This CDR3 has 16 residues. Trimming took off 0 bases at V and 5 bases at J, with 14 bases between the two ends. Germline V gene data show CDR1 as SEHNR and CDR2 as FQNEAQ (reference sequence). The CDR3 region is CASSLAIGSYDQPQHF. The CDR3 bases are TGTGCCAGCAGCTTAGCGATTGGAAGTTACGATCAGCCCCAGCATTTT.

V is TRBV6-6 and J is TRBJ2-7; 8 nucleotides align to TRBD1. CDR3 length: 16 residues. In germline, CDR1 is MNHNY, CDR2 SVGAGI (reference sequence). After removal of 2 bases from V and 3 bases from J, the junction contained 9 bases not matched to a gene. The CDR3 loop is CASSYPHAGQGYEQYF. CDR3 sequence (DNA): TGTGCCAGCAGTTACCCCCACGCCGGACAGGGCTACGAGCAGTACTTC.

The V call is TRBV5-4, the J call TRBJ2-5; 7 nucleotides line up with TRBD1. TRBJ2-7 matches the DNA end more closely, so the J call is doubtful. The CDR3 length is 15 residues. The germline V gene has CDR1 SGHNT and CDR2 YYREEE (reference sequence). CDR3 protein: CASSARDSGSYEQYF. The CDR3, as DNA: TGTGCCAGCAGCGCCCGGGACAGCGGCTCCTACGAGCAGTACTTC.

The V call is TRBV10-2, the J call TRBJ1-4; TRBD1 might be the D (5 bases). Trimming took 3 bases from V and 3 from J, leaving 11 bases between them. The CDR3 has 15 amino acids. Per the germline V gene, CDR1 is WSHSY and CDR2 is SAAADI. This CDR3 is CASSDAQGSNEKLFF. CDR3 nucleotides: TGCGCCAGCAGTGACGCTCAGGGCTCTAATGAAAAACTGTTTTTT.

The chain uses TRBV9 and TRBJ1-2, with no clear D. The germline V and J ends were trimmed by 4 bases and 0 bases, with 13 bases remaining between them. The V gene's germline CDR1 is SGDLS and CDR2 YYNGEE. The CDR3 has 15 residues. CDR3: CASSSMGTTNYGYTF. CDR3 in DNA: TGTGCCAGCAGCTCCATGGGCACCACTAACTATGGCTACACCTTC.

This chain joins TRBV5-1 and TRBJ1-2; 8 positions match TRBD1. The CDR3 is 15 residues long. The J segment lost 6 bases and the V segment lost 0 bases, leaving 7 bases of the junction unmatched. Germline V gives CDR1 SGHRS, CDR2 YFSETQ. The CDR3 loop is CASSLEWTGKDGYTF. The CDR3 region has the DNA TGCGCCAGCAGCTTGGAATGGACAGGGAAAGATGGCTACACCTTC.

The chain employs TRBV14 and TRBJ1-1, with a possible D match to TRBD1 (5 bases). CDR3 size: 15 residues. Germline CDR1 SGHDN, CDR2 FVKESK. V dropped 1 base and J dropped 4 bases, with 13 bases sitting between them. The CDR3 DNA reads as TGTGCCAGCAGCCAAGGTTCGCAGGGTCGCACTGAAGCTTTCTTT. This codes for CASSQGSQGRTEAFF.

The genes are TRBV4-1 and TRBJ2-7; unclear D gene. CDR1 and CDR2 (germline): MGHRA, YSYEKL. V shed 0 bases and J shed 0 bases, with 9 bases lying between them. This CDR3 region has 15 residues. The DNA of the CDR3 is TGCGCCAGCAGCCAAGATCCGGCTCTCTCCTACGAGCAGTACTTC. Protein product: CASSQDPALSYEQYF.

This clone was picked up a small number of times. V and J are TRBV27 and TRBJ2-2, with D hard to call. V was clipped by 3 bases and J by 4 bases, with 12 bases between them. The germline gives CDR1 MNHEY, CDR2 SMNVEV (reference sequence). The CDR3 totals 15 residues. The CDR3 DNA sequence: TGTGCCAGCAGTTTGATGAGCCGGAGCACCGGGGAGCTGTTTTTT. Its protein is CASSLMSRSTGELFF.

The V call is TRBV10-3, the J call TRBJ1-2; 7 positions agree with TRBD1. V lost 9 bases to trimming and J lost 3 bases; unmatched junction nucleotides: 7. The CDR3 has 13 residues. The germline V gene has CDR1 ENHRY and CDR2 SYGVKD. The chain's CDR3 is CAIRDSLDYGYTF. The CDR3 coding sequence is TGTGCCATTCGGGACAGCCTTGACTATGGCTACACCTTC.

This clone was detected once. The chain is built from TRBV18 and TRBJ1-1, with D hard to call. Trimming stripped 3 bases from V and 5 bases from J, with 16 bases between. The CDR3 spans 15 residues. Germline V gives CDR1 KGHSH, CDR2 LQKENI. The CDR3 reads CASSPPGGGKTEAFF. The CDR3 nucleotides are TGTGCCAGCTCACCCCCGGGAGGCGGAAAAACTGAAGCTTTCTTT.

J is TRBJ2-2 and V is TRBV10-3, with a tentative D call TRBD2 (7 bases). The CDR3 has 17 residues. CDR1 ENHRY and CDR2 SYGVKD come from the germline V gene. The germline V and J ends were trimmed by 0 bases and 4 bases, with 15 bases remaining between them. The CDR3: CAISESGGGRTTGELFF. The CDR3 nucleotides are TGTGCCATCAGTGAGTCGGGAGGGGGGCGCACCACCGGGGAGCTGTTTTTT.

The chain couples TRBV2 to TRBJ1-2; D is undetermined. The V end was cut by 1 base, the J end by 2 bases, with 11 bases between. CDR3 length equals 15 residues. Germline V gene sequence: CDR1 SNHLY, CDR2 FYNNEI. This CDR3 reads CASSEVGVLNYGYTF. CDR3 nucleotide sequence: TGTGCCAGCAGTGAAGTAGGAGTTCTCAACTATGGCTACACCTTC.